A single sample is the source of the 2 T cell receptor beta chains below, sequenced in a study of PD-L1 blockade in urothelial cancer. Libraries were prepared by immunoSEQ multiplex PCR; TCRdb keeps only in-frame clonotypes and omits some of them. Counted here are 50,000 or so clones, 85% to 90% occurring once; the ten biggest clones make up about 20%. The sample's time point: pretreatment peripheral blood. The sequencing here drew on PBMCs, taken around atezolizumab (anti-PD-L1) treatment. The receptors were sampled from a man in his sixties with urothelial cancer.

V gene TRBV6-5 combines with J gene TRBJ1-2, with D possibly being TRBD1 (5 bases). Germline CDR1 and CDR2: MNHEY and SVGAGI. CDR3 length: 14 amino acids. The V end lost 6 bases, the J end lost 4 bases, and 15 bases lay between the germline ends. This chain's CDR3 is CASRPGFWGYGYTF. The CDR3 DNA is TGTGCCAGCAGGCCAGGGTTTTGGGGCTATGGCTACACCTTC.

This chain links TRBV7-2 with TRBJ2-2; no definite D call. The CDR3 sequence is 12 residues long. Looked up from germline, CDR1 is SGHTA and CDR2 is FQGNSA. Trimming took off 2 bases at V and 12 bases at J, with 10 bases between the two ends. The CDR3 region has the DNA TGTGCCAGCAGCTTATTCCGAGACAAGCTGTTTTTT. Protein: CASSLFRDKLFF.